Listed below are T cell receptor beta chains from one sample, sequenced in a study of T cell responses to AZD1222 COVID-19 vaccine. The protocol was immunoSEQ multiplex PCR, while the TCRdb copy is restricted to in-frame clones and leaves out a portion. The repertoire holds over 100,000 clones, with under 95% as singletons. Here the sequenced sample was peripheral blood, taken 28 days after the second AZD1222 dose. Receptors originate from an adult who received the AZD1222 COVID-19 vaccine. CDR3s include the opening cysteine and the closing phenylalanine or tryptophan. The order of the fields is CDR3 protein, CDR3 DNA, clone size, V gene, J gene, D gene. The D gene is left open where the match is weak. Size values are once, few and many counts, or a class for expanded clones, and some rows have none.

CDR3aa: CASSQDWTSEAFF
CDR3nt: TGCGCCAGCAGCCAAGATTGGACCTCTGAAGCTTTCTTT
abundance: -
v_gene: TRBV4-1
j_gene: TRBJ1-1
d_gene: -

CDR3aa: CASSLAGVPYEQYF
CDR3nt: TGTGCCAGCAGTTTAGCGGGAGTCCCCTACGAGCAGTACTTC
abundance: -
v_gene: TRBV27
j_gene: TRBJ2-7
d_gene: TRBD2

CDR3aa: CASSDNTEAFF
CDR3nt: TGTGCCAGCAGTGATAACACTGAAGCTTTCTTT
abundance: -
v_gene: TRBV12-3/TRBV12-4
j_gene: TRBJ1-1
d_gene: -

CDR3aa: CASSASAPGDTQYF
CDR3nt: TGTGCCAGCAGTGCTTCAGCCCCCGGTGATACGCAGTATTTT
abundance: -
v_gene: TRBV6-4
j_gene: TRBJ2-3
d_gene: -

CDR3aa: CAAGGGDTQYF
CDR3nt: TGTGCCGCGGGGGGGGGAGATACGCAGTATTTT
abundance: -
v_gene: TRBV12-3/TRBV12-4
j_gene: TRBJ2-3
d_gene: TRBD2

CDR3aa: CASSRQAYNQPQHF
CDR3nt: TGTGCCAGTTCAAGACAGGCCTACAATCAGCCCCAGCATTTT
abundance: -
v_gene: TRBV19
j_gene: TRBJ1-5
d_gene: -

CDR3aa: CASSPRRGTGESRGIQYF
CDR3nt: TGTGCCAGCAGCCCGCGTAGGGGGACAGGGGAGAGTAGAGGCATTCAGTACTTC
abundance: -
v_gene: TRBV7-8
j_gene: TRBJ2-4
d_gene: TRBD1

CDR3aa: CASDAGSGGYGYTF
CDR3nt: TGTGCCAGCGACGCGGGGTCCGGGGGATATGGCTACACCTTC
abundance: -
v_gene: TRBV30
j_gene: TRBJ1-2
d_gene: -

CDR3aa: CASGYGQGRDTEAFF
CDR3nt: TGTGCCAGCGGGTACGGACAGGGAAGGGACACTGAAGCTTTCTTT
abundance: -
v_gene: TRBV19
j_gene: TRBJ1-1
d_gene: TRBD1

CDR3aa: CASSEPTSGRNEQFF
CDR3nt: TGCGCCAGCAGTGAGCCGACCTCGGGACGCAATGAGCAGTTCTTC
abundance: -
v_gene: TRBV10-1
j_gene: TRBJ2-1
d_gene: -

CDR3aa: CASSYRGKEDQPQHF
CDR3nt: TGTGCCAGCAGTTACAGGGGGAAAGAGGATCAGCCCCAGCATTTT
abundance: -
v_gene: TRBV6-2/TRBV6-3
j_gene: TRBJ1-5
d_gene: -

CDR3aa: CASSSLKDRGVQPQHF
CDR3nt: TGTGCCAGCAGCAGCCTCAAAGACAGGGGAGTTCAGCCCCAGCATTTT
abundance: -
v_gene: TRBV21-1
j_gene: TRBJ1-5
d_gene: -

CDR3aa: CASSWGAPNSGNTIYF
CDR3nt: TGTGCCAGCAGCTGGGGGGCCCCTAACTCTGGAAACACCATATATTTT
abundance: -
v_gene: TRBV28
j_gene: TRBJ1-3
d_gene: -

CDR3aa: CASNVQPPSGYTF
CDR3nt: TGTGCCAGTAATGTCCAGCCGCCCTCTGGCTACACCTTC
abundance: -
v_gene: TRBV19
j_gene: TRBJ1-2
d_gene: -

CDR3aa: CASSQLDRSPLHF
CDR3nt: TGTGCCAGCAGCCAACTAGACAGGTCACCCCTCCACTTT
abundance: -
v_gene: TRBV14
j_gene: TRBJ1-6
d_gene: -

CDR3aa: CASSQRGVYNEQFF
CDR3nt: TGTGCCAGCAGCCAGAGGGGCGTCTACAATGAGCAGTTCTTC
abundance: -
v_gene: TRBV4-2
j_gene: TRBJ2-1
d_gene: -

CDR3aa: CASSPGTGNTEAFF
CDR3nt: TGCGCCAGCAGCCCCGGGACGGGGAACACTGAAGCTTTCTTT
abundance: once
v_gene: TRBV5-1
j_gene: TRBJ1-1
d_gene: -

CDR3aa: CASSLGNIQGNSPLHF
CDR3nt: TGTGCCAGCAGTTTGGGTAATATCCAGGGTAATTCACCCCTCCACTTT
abundance: few
v_gene: TRBV28
j_gene: TRBJ1-6
d_gene: -

CDR3aa: CASSLTSGSAGELFF
CDR3nt: TGCGCCAGCAGCTTGACTAGCGGGAGTGCCGGGGAGCTGTTTTTT
abundance: -
v_gene: TRBV5-1
j_gene: TRBJ2-2
d_gene: TRBD2

CDR3aa: CASSLATSGMPDEQYF
CDR3nt: TGCGCCAGCAGCTTGGCGACTAGCGGGATGCCAGACGAGCAGTACTTC
abundance: -
v_gene: TRBV5-1
j_gene: TRBJ2-7
d_gene: TRBD2

CDR3aa: CASSPSSRDYGYTF
CDR3nt: TGTGCCAGCTCCCCGTCTTCCAGGGACTATGGCTACACCTTC
abundance: -
v_gene: TRBV18
j_gene: TRBJ1-2
d_gene: -

CDR3aa: CASSPRSETQYF
CDR3nt: TGTGCCAGCTCACCACGGTCGGAGACCCAGTACTTC
abundance: -
v_gene: TRBV18
j_gene: TRBJ2-5
d_gene: -

CDR3aa: CATSDSRGANVLTF
CDR3nt: TGTGCCACCAGCGACTCACGGGGGGCCAACGTCCTGACTTTC
abundance: -
v_gene: TRBV24-1
j_gene: TRBJ2-6
d_gene: -

CDR3aa: CASSLEQGWYSPLHF
CDR3nt: TGTGCCAGCAGCTTGGAGCAGGGGTGGTATTCACCCCTCCACTTT
abundance: -
v_gene: TRBV5-6
j_gene: TRBJ1-6
d_gene: -

CDR3aa: CASSTGRDNEKLFF
CDR3nt: TGCGCCAGCAGCACCGGACGGGATAATGAAAAACTGTTTTTT
abundance: -
v_gene: TRBV5-1
j_gene: TRBJ1-4
d_gene: -

CDR3aa: CASSLRPGGHYGYTF
CDR3nt: TGTGCCAGCAGTTTAAGGCCAGGGGGCCACTATGGCTACACCTTC
abundance: once
v_gene: TRBV28
j_gene: TRBJ1-2
d_gene: TRBD1

CDR3aa: CASSQGAGTLPYEQYF
CDR3nt: TGCGCCAGCAGCCAAGGTGCCGGGACCCTCCCCTACGAGCAGTACTTC
abundance: -
v_gene: TRBV4-1
j_gene: TRBJ2-7
d_gene: -

CDR3aa: CASSNRVYEQFF
CDR3nt: TGTGCCAGCAGTAACAGGGTGTATGAGCAGTTCTTC
abundance: -
v_gene: TRBV6-2/TRBV6-3
j_gene: TRBJ2-1
d_gene: -

CDR3aa: CASSRLDGSTGELFF
CDR3nt: TGTGCCAGCAGCCGATTGGATGGGAGCACCGGGGAGCTGTTTTTT
abundance: -
v_gene: TRBV4-2
j_gene: TRBJ2-2
d_gene: -

CDR3aa: CASIVDSISYEQYF
CDR3nt: TGTGCCAGCATAGTCGACTCTATCTCCTACGAGCAGTACTTC
abundance: -
v_gene: TRBV6-5
j_gene: TRBJ2-7
d_gene: -

CDR3aa: CASSLLAGEYNEQFF
CDR3nt: TGTGCCAGCAGTCTCCTAGCGGGAGAATACAATGAGCAGTTCTTC
abundance: -
v_gene: TRBV6-5
j_gene: TRBJ2-1
d_gene: TRBD2

CDR3aa: CASSPGTVNQPQHF
CDR3nt: TGTGCCAGCTCACCCGGGACGGTGAATCAGCCCCAGCATTTT
abundance: -
v_gene: TRBV18
j_gene: TRBJ1-5
d_gene: -

CDR3aa: CASSIGGGAVIEQFF
CDR3nt: TGTGCCAGTAGTATTGGAGGGGGCGCGGTTATTGAGCAGTTCTTC
abundance: -
v_gene: TRBV19
j_gene: TRBJ2-1
d_gene: -

CDR3aa: CASSSPWGGRGSNEQFF
CDR3nt: TGTGCCAGTAGTTCCCCGTGGGGCGGGAGGGGAAGCAATGAGCAGTTCTTC
abundance: -
v_gene: TRBV19
j_gene: TRBJ2-1
d_gene: TRBD2

CDR3aa: CASSLQPGNEQFF
CDR3nt: TGCGCCAGCAGCTTGCAGCCTGGAAATGAGCAGTTCTTC
abundance: -
v_gene: TRBV5-1
j_gene: TRBJ2-1
d_gene: -

CDR3aa: CATSGEGYQPQHF
CDR3nt: TGTGCCACCAGTGGCGAGGGTTATCAGCCCCAGCATTTT
abundance: -
v_gene: TRBV24-1
j_gene: TRBJ1-5
d_gene: -

CDR3aa: CASSYFGQGVNYGYTF
CDR3nt: TGTGCCAGCAGTTACTTCGGACAGGGGGTAAACTATGGCTACACCTTC
abundance: -
v_gene: TRBV6-5
j_gene: TRBJ1-2
d_gene: TRBD1

CDR3aa: CASSKVTGIYGYTF
CDR3nt: TGTGCCAGCAGCAAAGTGACAGGGATCTATGGCTACACCTTC
abundance: -
v_gene: TRBV21-1
j_gene: TRBJ1-2
d_gene: -

CDR3aa: CASRYGRTSSYEQYF
CDR3nt: TGTGCCAGCAGATACGGACGGACGAGCTCTTACGAGCAGTACTTC
abundance: -
v_gene: TRBV27
j_gene: TRBJ2-7
d_gene: -

CDR3aa: CASRTGQAYNSPLHF
CDR3nt: TGTGCCAGCAGGACGGGACAGGCCTATAATTCACCCCTCCACTTT
abundance: -
v_gene: TRBV6-5
j_gene: TRBJ1-6
d_gene: TRBD1

CDR3aa: CASSLEPGGWMTFF
CDR3nt: TGTGCCAGCAGCTTGGAGCCCGGGGGTTGGATGACTTTCTTT
abundance: -
v_gene: TRBV5-6
j_gene: TRBJ1-1
d_gene: -

CDR3aa: CASSSRTSSYNEQFF
CDR3nt: TGCGCCAGCAGCTCACGGACCAGCTCCTACAATGAGCAGTTCTTC
abundance: once
v_gene: TRBV5-1
j_gene: TRBJ2-1
d_gene: -

CDR3aa: CASSLYRPDRGMNTEAFF
CDR3nt: TGCGCCAGCAGCTTGTATCGTCCGGACAGGGGTATGAACACTGAAGCTTTCTTT
abundance: once
v_gene: TRBV5-1
j_gene: TRBJ1-1
d_gene: TRBD1

CDR3aa: CASSSSSGRRDTQYF
CDR3nt: TGTGCCAGCAGTTCCTCTAGCGGGAGGAGAGATACGCAGTATTTT
abundance: -
v_gene: TRBV28
j_gene: TRBJ2-3
d_gene: TRBD2

CDR3aa: CASSHSLDRGHEQYF
CDR3nt: TGTGCCAGCAGCCACTCATTGGACAGGGGGCACGAGCAGTACTTC
abundance: -
v_gene: TRBV3-1/TRBV3-2
j_gene: TRBJ2-7
d_gene: TRBD1

CDR3aa: CASSPRGGYTDTQYF
CDR3nt: TGTGCCAGCAGTCCACGCGGGGGGTACACAGATACGCAGTATTTT
abundance: -
v_gene: TRBV28
j_gene: TRBJ2-3
d_gene: TRBD2

CDR3aa: CASSPGGETQYF
CDR3nt: TGTGCCAGCAGCCCTGGGGGAGAGACCCAGTACTTC
abundance: -
v_gene: TRBV9
j_gene: TRBJ2-5
d_gene: -

CDR3aa: CASSLARISNQPQHF
CDR3nt: TGTGCCAGCAGCTTAGCGCGGATAAGCAATCAGCCCCAGCATTTT
abundance: -
v_gene: TRBV7-8
j_gene: TRBJ1-5
d_gene: -

CDR3aa: CASSLETRTNEQYF
CDR3nt: TGTGCCAGCAGCCTCGAGACCCGAACCAACGAGCAGTACTTC
abundance: -
v_gene: TRBV3-1/TRBV3-2
j_gene: TRBJ2-7
d_gene: -

CDR3aa: CASSLGHGGETQYF
CDR3nt: TGTGCCAGCAGCTTGGGACACGGGGGGGAGACCCAGTACTTC
abundance: -
v_gene: TRBV5-4
j_gene: TRBJ2-5
d_gene: TRBD2

CDR3aa: CASSELTADQPQHF
CDR3nt: TGTGCCAGCAGTGAGTTAACCGCTGATCAGCCCCAGCATTTT
abundance: -
v_gene: TRBV2
j_gene: TRBJ1-5
d_gene: -

CDR3aa: CASSRGGGSQAYEQYF
CDR3nt: TGTGCCAGCAGCAGGGGTGGTGGCAGTCAGGCCTACGAGCAGTACTTC
abundance: once
v_gene: TRBV5-6
j_gene: TRBJ2-7
d_gene: -

CDR3aa: CASSLVGGGPLNEQFF
CDR3nt: TGTGCCAGCAGCTTGGTTGGGGGAGGGCCTTTAAATGAGCAGTTCTTC
abundance: -
v_gene: TRBV5-6
j_gene: TRBJ2-1
d_gene: TRBD2

CDR3aa: CASSLDRQYTEAFF
CDR3nt: TGCGCCAGCAGCTTGGATCGACAGTACACTGAAGCTTTCTTT
abundance: -
v_gene: TRBV5-1
j_gene: TRBJ1-1
d_gene: -